A selection of T cell receptor beta chains follows, all from one sample in a study of blood T cells in healthy people across ages. TCRdb re-called the 5' RACE reads with MiXCR, one entry per CDR3 protein. This sample yields over 500,000 distinct CDR3 sequences, of which around 50% are seen a single time; approximately 12% belongs to the top ten. The specimen sequenced was blood. The origin of the receptors is a woman of 80 years or more in good health. Each CDR3 is given with its conserved first and last residue. D genes are given only for firm matches. Some rows mark clone size as missing; the rest say once, few, many or name a class of expanded clone.

J: TRBJ2-1; D: TRBD2; V: TRBV3-1; size: few; CDR3: CASSQYSRLAGANEQFF; DNA: TGTGCCAGCAGCCAATATTCTCGACTAGCGGGGGCCAATGAGCAGTTCTTC
J: TRBJ2-5; D: TRBD2; V: TRBV25-1; size: .; CDR3: CASRKLAGETQYF; DNA: TGTGCCAGCAGAAAACTAGCGGGAGAGACCCAGTACTTC
J: TRBJ2-1; D: .; V: TRBV12-3/TRBV12-4; size: .; CDR3: CASRAGLADYNEQFF; DNA: TGTGCCAGCAGGGCAGGACTGGCCGATTACAATGAGCAGTTCTTC
J: TRBJ2-6; D: .; V: TRBV14; size: .; CDR3: CASSQFGGANVPTF; DNA: TGTGCCAGCAGCCAATTTGGCGGGGCCAACGTCCCGACTTTC
J: TRBJ2-1; D: .; V: TRBV5-1; size: few; CDR3: CASRPWGSGGGNEQFF; DNA: TGCGCCAGCAGACCCTGGGGGTCCGGAGGTGGCAATGAGCAGTTCTTC
J: TRBJ2-3; D: TRBD2; V: TRBV7-2; size: .; CDR3: CASSAAGADTQYF; DNA: TGTGCCAGCAGCGCCGCGGGAGCAGATACGCAGTATTTT
J: TRBJ2-7; D: .; V: TRBV7-9; size: many; CDR3: CASSFGGGNSYEQYF; DNA: TGTGCCAGCAGCTTTGGTGGGGGAAACTCCTACGAGCAGTACTTC
J: TRBJ1-2; D: TRBD1; V: TRBV6-6; size: few; CDR3: CASSKQGLKDYGYTF; DNA: TGTGCCAGCAGTAAACAGGGGCTAAAGGACTATGGCTACACCTTC
J: TRBJ2-3; D: .; V: TRBV24-1; size: .; CDR3: CATTDGTSSTDTQYF; DNA: TGTGCCACCACAGACGGGACAAGTAGCACAGATACGCAGTATTTT
J: TRBJ2-5; D: .; V: TRBV12-3/TRBV12-4; size: many; CDR3: CASLDYGGQETQYF; DNA: TGTGCCAGCCTAGATTATGGGGGACAAGAGACCCAGTACTTC
J: TRBJ2-4; D: .; V: TRBV7-2; size: many; CDR3: CASSLVAGTISSNIQYF; DNA: TGTGCCAGCAGCTTAGTTGCTGGGACAATTTCCAGTAACATTCAGTACTTC
J: TRBJ2-7; D: TRBD1; V: TRBV20-1; size: .; CDR3: CSRLGTVEQYF; DNA: TGCAGTCGGTTAGGGACAGTCGAGCAGTACTTC
J: TRBJ1-2; D: .; V: TRBV25-1; size: many; CDR3: CASSGYRDDYGYTF; DNA: TGTGCCAGCAGTGGGTACAGGGACGACTATGGCTACACCTTC
J: TRBJ2-6; D: TRBD1; V: TRBV12-3/TRBV12-4; size: few; CDR3: CASSLPRQGLANVLTF; DNA: TGTGCCAGCAGTTTACCCCGACAGGGATTGGCCAACGTCCTGACTTTC
J: TRBJ2-3; D: TRBD2; V: TRBV3-1; size: .; CDR3: CASSQSSGGDTQYF; DNA: TGTGCCAGCAGCCAATCTAGCGGGGGCGATACGCAGTATTTT
J: TRBJ2-3; D: TRBD1; V: TRBV29-1; size: .; CDR3: CSVEDEHRGETDTQYF; DNA: TGCAGCGTTGAAGATGAGCACAGGGGAGAAACAGATACGCAGTATTTT
J: TRBJ2-6; D: .; V: TRBV12-3/TRBV12-4; size: many; CDR3: CASPNRDYGANVLTF; DNA: TGTGCCAGCCCCAATCGAGATTACGGGGCCAACGTCCTGACTTTC
J: TRBJ2-2; D: .; V: TRBV6-5; size: .; CDR3: CASSFRGGVNTGELFF; DNA: TGTGCCAGCAGTTTTAGAGGGGGTGTGAACACCGGGGAGCTGTTTTTT
J: TRBJ2-1; D: .; V: TRBV5-1; size: .; CDR3: CASSPCTDNEQFF; DNA: TGCGCCAGCAGCCCATGCACGGACAATGAGCAGTTCTTC